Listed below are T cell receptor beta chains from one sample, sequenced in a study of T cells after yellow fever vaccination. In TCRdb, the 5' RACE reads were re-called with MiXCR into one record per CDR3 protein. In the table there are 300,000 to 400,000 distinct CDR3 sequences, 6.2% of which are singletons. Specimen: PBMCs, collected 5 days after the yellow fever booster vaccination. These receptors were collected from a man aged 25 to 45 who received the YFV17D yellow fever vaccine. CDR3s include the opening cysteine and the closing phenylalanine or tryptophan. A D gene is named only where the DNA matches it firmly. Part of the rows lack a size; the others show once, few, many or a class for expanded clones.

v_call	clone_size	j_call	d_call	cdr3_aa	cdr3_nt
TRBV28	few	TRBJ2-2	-	CASRRDTDTGELFF	TGTGCCAGCAGGAGGGACACCGACACCGGGGAGCTGTTTTTT
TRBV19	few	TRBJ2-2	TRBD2	CASSQLARNTGELFF	TGTGCCAGTAGTCAACTAGCGCGGAACACCGGGGAGCTGTTTTTT
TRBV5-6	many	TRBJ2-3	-	CASSLRLISDTQYF	TGTGCCAGCAGCTTGAGGCTAATTTCCGATACGCAGTATTTT
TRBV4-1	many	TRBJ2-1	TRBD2	CASSQDWVSGIYEQFF	TGCGCCAGCAGCCAAGATTGGGTTAGCGGGATATATGAGCAGTTCTTC
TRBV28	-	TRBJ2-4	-	CASSRTLWAKNIQYF	TGTGCCAGCAGCAGGACGTTGTGGGCCAAAAACATTCAGTACTTC
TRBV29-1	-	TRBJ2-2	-	CSGQGTGELFF	TGCAGCGGCCAGGGTACCGGGGAGCTGTTTTTT
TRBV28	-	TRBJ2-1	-	CASWGNEQFF	TGTGCCAGCTGGGGCAATGAGCAGTTCTTC
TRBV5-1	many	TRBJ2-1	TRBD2	CASSLTSGTGINEQFF	TGCGCCAGCAGCTTAACTAGCGGGACCGGAATCAATGAGCAGTTCTTC
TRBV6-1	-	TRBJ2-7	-	CASRKGGNYEQYF	TGTGCCAGCAGGAAAGGGGGGAACTACGAGCAGTACTTC
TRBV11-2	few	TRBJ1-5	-	CASQKGFNQPQHF	TGTGCCAGCCAGAAAGGGTTCAATCAGCCCCAGCATTTT
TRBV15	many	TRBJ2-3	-	CATSRPLSDTDTQYF	TGTGCCACCAGCAGGCCGCTAAGCGACACAGATACGCAGTATTTT
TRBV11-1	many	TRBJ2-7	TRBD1	CASRRDRTSYEQYF	TGTGCCAGCCGCCGGGACAGGACCTCCTACGAGCAGTACTTC
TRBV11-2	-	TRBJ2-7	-	CASSLVGLQDLPAEQYF	TGTGCCAGCAGCTTGGTTGGGTTACAGGACCTACCGGCCGAGCAGTACTTC